The 21 T cell receptor beta chains reported below all come from one sample, sequenced in a study of identical twins. TCRdb analysed the 5' RACE reads with MiXCR anew, one entry per CDR3 protein. The table records roughly 1,500,000 distinct CDR3 sequences, roughly 35% of them present only once. Sequenced sample: cord blood. The receptor source for this set is a newborn girl in good health.

In its sample, this clonotype was seen a few times. The chain is built from TRBV4-1 and TRBJ2-7, with D perhaps TRBD2 (6 bases). Germline V CDR1 and CDR2: MGHRA, YSYEKL. This CDR3 is built from 15 residues. V was pared by 1 base and J by 1 base, with 11 bases between. CDR3 sequence reads: CASSQGLGTSYEQYF. DNA of the CDR3: TGCGCCAGCAGCCAAGGGCTCGGGACTTCCTACGAGCAGTACTTC.

The chain employs TRBV20-1 and TRBJ1-1, with TRBD1 as a possible D gene (6 bases). Between the trimmed V and J ends, which lost 2 bases and 5 bases, there was a span of 15 bases. The CDR3 runs 14 residues. Looked up from germline, CDR1 is DFQATT and CDR2 is SNEGSKA (reference sequence). CDR3: CSARSAGVRTEAFF. DNA of the CDR3: TGCAGTGCTAGATCGGCAGGGGTTAGGACTGAAGCTTTCTTT.

This clonotype has just a few counts. The CDR3 spells CSAIPGTSGNYEQYF. CDR3 DNA sequence: TGCAGTGCTATCCCCGGGACTAGCGGTAACTACGAGCAGTACTTC. The chain combines TRBV20-1 with TRBJ2-7; 11 bases are shared with TRBD2. Germline lookup yields CDR1 DFQATT and CDR2 SNEGSKA (reference sequence). The CDR3 loop spans 15 amino acids. With 4 bases clipped from V and 3 bases from J, the junction kept 8 bases outside the gene matches.

This clonotype was counted many times. The J gene is TRBJ1-5, the V gene TRBV14; tentative D call: TRBD1 (6 bases). The germline gives CDR1 SGHDN, CDR2 FVKESK. V lost 4 bases to trimming and J lost 5 bases, with 12 bases between them. The CDR3 loop spans 14 amino acids. The CDR3 sequence: CASSPVWGHQPQHF. As DNA, the CDR3 is TGTGCCAGCAGCCCAGTATGGGGGCATCAGCCCCAGCATTTT.

This clonotype has only one observation. This sequence joins TRBV5-6 and TRBJ1-4; 9 positions match TRBD1. V lost 5 bases and J lost 0; bases outside the gene matches: 8. CDR1 is SGHDT, CDR2 YYEEEE, per germline. The CDR3 loop spans 17 amino acids. As DNA, the CDR3 is TGTGCCAGCAGAACGACAGGGGGGTATTCAACTAATGAAAAACTGTTTTTT. It translates to CASRTTGGYSTNEKLFF.

The rearrangement uses TRBV6-5 and TRBJ2-5; 13 nucleotides match TRBD2. Trimming at V came to 7 bases and at J to 11 bases, leaving 13 bases not matched to a gene. The length of the CDR3 is 15 residues. Germline V gene lookup returns CDR1 MNHEY and CDR2 SVGAGI. CDR3 coding DNA: TGTGCCAGCATCGCGACTAGCGGGGGGAACAATGAGCAGTACTTC. It translates to CASIATSGGNNEQYF.

CDR3 coding DNA: TGTGCCAGCAGCTTAGCGAGGGGGAAACTGTTTTTT. It is translated as CASSLARGKLFF. J is TRBJ1-4 and V is TRBV7-2; possibly TRBD1 for D (6 bases). CDR3 length equals 12 residues. V was trimmed by 0 bases and J by 11 bases, leaving 7 bases between them. Germline CDR1 is SGHTA and CDR2 is FQGNSA.

There are many counts of this clonotype. This chain links TRBV7-2 with TRBJ1-4, with D tentatively TRBD1 (5 bases). Germline assignment: CDR1 SGHTA and CDR2 FQGNSA. Trimming shortened V by 4 bases and J by 5 bases, and 8 bases separated the two germline ends. This CDR3 is 13 amino acids long. The CDR3 DNA follows: TGTGCCAGCAGCTCAGGACAAAATGAAAAACTGTTTTTT. Protein product: CASSSGQNEKLFF. Drawing the rest from reference TRBV7-2 and TRBJ1-4, the complete variable domain is GAGVSQSPSNKVTEKGKDVELRCDPISGHTALYWYRQSLGQGLEFLIYFQGNSAPDKSGLPSDRFSAERTGGSVSTLTIQRTQQEDSAVYLCASSSGQNEKLFFGSGTQLSVL.

This clonotype was counted only a few times. This chain uses TRBV7-2 with TRBJ2-7; TRBD2 is a possible D gene (5 bases). This CDR3 has 16 amino acids. V dropped 2 bases and J dropped 0 bases, with 14 bases sitting between them. Germline V gene data show CDR1 as SGHTA and CDR2 as FQGNSA. CDR3 residues: CASSLSTAGLSYEQYF. The CDR3 nucleotides read TGTGCCAGCAGCTTAAGTACCGCGGGCCTCTCCTACGAGCAGTACTTC.

On this clonotype: At one end, the junction sequence differs from germline, possibly due to a read error. The chain is built from TRBV6-5 and TRBJ1-2; D is ambiguous. The CDR3 loop spans 13 amino acids. Germline lookup yields CDR1 MNHEY and CDR2 SVGAGI. Written as DNA, the CDR3 is TGTGCCGGCAGTTACACGGGATCGGCTGGCTACACCTTC. Amino acid sequence: CAGSYTGSAGYTF.

V and J are TRBV4-1 and TRBJ1-1; possible D gene TRBD1, 6 bases. The CDR3 totals 15 residues. V lost 1 base and J lost 0, with 9 bases in between. Germline V lookup: CDR1 MGHRA, CDR2 YSYEKL. This CDR3 is CASSQGSGVNTEAFF. The CDR3 DNA reads TGCGCCAGCAGCCAAGGGTCAGGGGTGAACACTGAAGCTTTCTTT.

This clonotype was observed a few times. The chain recombines TRBV20-1 with TRBJ2-1; possible D gene TRBD1, 6 bases. V was shortened by 3 bases and J by 4 bases, with 13 bases between the two germline ends. The V gene's germline CDR1 is DFQATT and CDR2 SNEGSKA (reference sequence). The CDR3 extends over 14 amino acids. CDR3 protein: CSASGWDKYNEQFF. The CDR3 DNA is TGCAGTGCTAGTGGGTGGGACAAGTACAATGAGCAGTTCTTC.

The chain links TRBV28 to TRBJ2-1; D gene unclear. The CDR3 has 15 amino acids. The V end lost 6 bases, the J end lost 0 bases, and 12 bases lay between the germline ends. The germline gives CDR1 MDHEN, CDR2 SYDVKM. For the CDR3, the DNA is TGTGCCAGCAGGGCCTATCGTTTCTCCTACAATGAGCAGTTCTTC. This sequence encodes CASRAYRFSYNEQFF.

The chain recombines TRBV9 with TRBJ2-1, with D possibly TRBD2 on 6 matching bases. Trimming took off 5 bases at V and 5 bases at J, with 20 bases between the two ends. The germline V gene has CDR1 SGDLS and CDR2 YYNGEE. The CDR3 length is 16 residues. CDR3 sequence: CASSARGQTGNNEQFF. Written as DNA, the CDR3 is TGTGCCAGCAGTGCGCGGGGCCAAACAGGAAACAATGAGCAGTTCTTC.

This sequence joins TRBV29-1 and TRBJ2-1, with D perhaps TRBD1 (6 bases). The CDR3 runs 14 residues. Germline V CDR1 and CDR2: SQVTM, ANQGSEA. V dropped 2 bases and J dropped 5 bases, with 13 bases sitting between them. Here the CDR3 reads CSVERLTGHNEQFF. CDR3 sequence (DNA): TGCAGCGTTGAAAGACTTACAGGGCACAATGAGCAGTTCTTC.

There are many counts of this clonotype. The rearrangement uses TRBV5-1 and TRBJ2-7; perhaps TRBD2 as D (5 bases). The CDR3 has 14 amino acids. From germline, CDR1 is SGHRS and CDR2 YFSETQ. With 4 bases removed from V and 4 bases from J, the gap between germline ends came to 15 bases. This CDR3 is CASSPGGGGYEQYF. CDR3 coding DNA: TGCGCCAGCAGCCCAGGCGGAGGCGGGTACGAGCAGTACTTC.

A single count supports this clonotype. The gene calls are TRBV4-2 and TRBJ2-3, with 16 bases lining up with TRBD2. The CDR3 is 19 residues long. V lost 0 bases to trimming and J lost 2 bases; unmatched junction nucleotides: 5. Germline-derived CDR1 and CDR2 are LGHNA and YNFKEQ. This CDR3 is CASSQDKGTSGGATDTQYF. In DNA, the CDR3 is TGTGCCAGCAGCCAAGATAAAGGGACTAGCGGGGGGGCCACAGATACGCAGTATTTT.

This clonotype was seen many times. The chain joins TRBV12-3 or TRBV12-4 to TRBJ1-2; the D gene is possibly TRBD1 (6 bases). V lost 6 bases to trimming and J lost 4 bases, with 12 bases between them. The CDR3 consists of 13 residues. For the CDR3, the DNA is TGTGCCAGCAGGCTTACAGGGACCTATGGCTACACCTTC. Translated, it gives CASRLTGTYGYTF.

The rearrangement joins TRBV7-9 to TRBJ2-7; 11 nucleotides match TRBD1. Germline lookup yields CDR1 SEHNR and CDR2 FQNEAQ (reference sequence). CDR3 length: 15 residues. V dropped 5 bases and J dropped 6; count of bases not matched to a gene: 9. The CDR3 sequence: CASSPWGQGVSEQYF. CDR3 in DNA: TGTGCCAGCAGCCCATGGGGACAGGGGGTCTCCGAGCAGTACTTC. Drawing the rest from reference TRBV7-9 and TRBJ2-7, the complete variable domain is DTGVSQNPRHKITKRGQNVTFRCDPISEHNRLYWYRQTLGQGPEFLTYFQNEAQLEKSRLLSDRFSAERPKGSFSTLEIQRTEQGDSAMYLCASSPWGQGVSEQYFGPGTRLTVT.

The table lists this clonotype with a few counts. This chain links TRBV6-1 with TRBJ2-7; TRBD1 aligns across 7 bases. With 7 bases clipped from V and 2 bases from J, the junction kept 11 bases outside the gene matches. The CDR3 runs 15 residues. Germline V gene data show CDR1 as MNHNS and CDR2 as SASEGT. The DNA for the CDR3 is TGTGCCAGCATTCGGACCGGGACAGCGACCTACGAGCAGTACTTC. Its protein is CASIRTGTATYEQYF.

This clonotype showed up many times. V usage is TRBV29-1 and J usage is TRBJ1-2; 7 bases are a match to TRBD1. CDR3 size: 14 residues. V trimming: 8 bases; J trimming: 2 bases; junction bases outside the gene matches: 11. Germline values: CDR1 SQVTM, CDR2 ANQGSEA. The CDR3 spells CSTTGTEANYGYTF. The CDR3, as DNA: TGCAGCACTACCGGGACAGAGGCCAACTATGGCTACACCTTC.